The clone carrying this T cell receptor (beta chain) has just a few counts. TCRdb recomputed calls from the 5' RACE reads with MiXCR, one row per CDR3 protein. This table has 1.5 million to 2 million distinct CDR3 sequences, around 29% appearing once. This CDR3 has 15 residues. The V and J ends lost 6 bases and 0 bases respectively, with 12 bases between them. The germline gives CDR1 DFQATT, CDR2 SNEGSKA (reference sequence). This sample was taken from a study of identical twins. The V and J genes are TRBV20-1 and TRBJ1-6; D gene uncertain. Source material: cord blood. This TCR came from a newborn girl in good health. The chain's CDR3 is CSALRPFSYNSPLHF. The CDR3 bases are TGCAGTGCCCTGAGGCCGTTCTCCTATAATTCACCCCTCCACTTT.